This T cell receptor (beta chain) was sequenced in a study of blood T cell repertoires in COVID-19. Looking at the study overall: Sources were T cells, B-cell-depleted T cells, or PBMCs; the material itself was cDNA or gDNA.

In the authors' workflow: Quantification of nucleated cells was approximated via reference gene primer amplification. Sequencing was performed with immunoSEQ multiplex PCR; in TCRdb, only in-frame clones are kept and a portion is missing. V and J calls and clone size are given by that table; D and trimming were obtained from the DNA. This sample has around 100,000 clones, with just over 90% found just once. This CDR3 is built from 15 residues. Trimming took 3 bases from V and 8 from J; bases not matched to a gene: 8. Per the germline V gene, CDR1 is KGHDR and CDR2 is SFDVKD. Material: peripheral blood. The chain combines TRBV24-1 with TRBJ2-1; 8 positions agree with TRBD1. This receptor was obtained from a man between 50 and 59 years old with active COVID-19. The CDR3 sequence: CATSDVKTGVDEQFF. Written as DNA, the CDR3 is TGTGCCACCAGTGATGTAAAGACAGGGGTCGATGAGCAGTTCTTC.